These 26 T cell receptor beta chains originate from one sample sequenced in a study of response to subunit inactivated influenza vaccine. TCRdb re-called the RT-PCR reads through MiXCR, storing one row per CDR3 protein. The repertoire has approximately 230,000 distinct CDR3 sequences, 12% of them found once; the top ten carry over 6.5%. The sequences come from non-naive T cells sorted from PBMCs, collected 14 days before vaccination. The receptors here all came from a man aged 50 to 60 who received an inactivated influenza vaccine.

This clonotype was recorded a few times. The rearrangement uses TRBV6-1 and TRBJ2-5; 11 bases agree with TRBD2. V trimming: 5 bases; J trimming: 3 bases; junction bases outside the gene matches: 5. CDR1 and CDR2 from the germline V gene are MNHNS and SASEGT. The CDR3 extends over 15 amino acids. For the CDR3, the DNA is TGTGCCAGCAGTCTGACTAGCGGGGTCAAAGAGACCCAGTACTTC. Translation gives CASSLTSGVKETQYF.

This clonotype was recorded many times. The genes are TRBV18 and TRBJ2-7; 7 nucleotides align to TRBD2. The CDR3 is made up of 15 amino acids. V lost 6 bases, J lost 0 bases, and 8 bases stayed unmatched. Germline V lookup: CDR1 KGHSH, CDR2 LQKENI. The CDR3 region has the DNA TGTGCCAGCTCGGGAGGGGAGTTGAGCTCCTACGAGCAGTACTTC. This gives the protein CASSGGELSSYEQYF.

This clonotype was seen at least ten times. V usage is TRBV28 and J usage is TRBJ2-4; a weak D match, TRBD1 (5 bases). The CDR3 covers 13 residues. Germline loops: CDR1 MDHEN, CDR2 SYDVKM. V lost 5 bases and J lost 12, with 17 bases in between. The CDR3 coding sequence is TGTGCCAGCAGTGGATCTATCAGGGATGGTCAGTACTTC. It codes for CASSGSIRDGQYF.

This clonotype was seen only a few times. The CDR3 here is CASSVTIPDRGDDNEQFF. CDR3 DNA: TGTGCCAGCAGCGTAACAATACCGGACAGGGGCGACGACAATGAGCAGTTCTTC. The rearrangement uses TRBV9 and TRBJ2-1; 9 positions agree with TRBD1. V gave up 1 base and J gave up 5 bases; unmatched junction bases: 13. Germline CDR1 is SGDLS and CDR2 is YYNGEE. This CDR3 region has 18 residues.

As to this clonotype: A much larger clone differs from this one at a single base, so this may be a read error. The chain is built from TRBV6-1 and TRBJ2-7; possible D gene TRBD2, 5 bases. CDR1 and CDR2 from the germline V gene are MNHNS and SASEGT. The germline V and J ends were trimmed by 0 bases and 0 bases, with 6 bases remaining between them. This CDR3 is built from 14 residues. The CDR3 nucleotides read TGTGCCAGCAGTGAAGCAGGGAGCTCCTACGAGCAGTACTTC. As protein: CASSEAGSSYEQYF.

The sample holds many counts of this clonotype. CDR3 loop: CASSLGLGVEQYF. CDR3 DNA: TGTGCCAGCAGCCTCGGGCTGGGGGTTGAGCAGTACTTC. The V call is TRBV3-1, the J call TRBJ2-7; D may be TRBD1 or TRBD2 (5 bases each). Germline-derived CDR1 and CDR2 are LGHDT and YNNKEL (reference sequence). CDR3 size: 13 residues. Trimming took off 4 bases at V and 7 bases at J, with 14 bases between the two ends.

This clonotype was counted many times. This rearrangement joins TRBV5-1 to TRBJ2-1, with no clear D. Trimming stripped 2 bases from V and 6 bases from J, with 12 bases between. The CDR3 is made up of 14 amino acids. Germline CDR1 reads SGHRS; CDR2 reads YFSETQ. The CDR3 reads CASSFTGPSNEQFF. Here the CDR3 DNA reads TGCGCCAGCAGCTTCACGGGCCCCTCCAATGAGCAGTTCTTC. The entire variable domain, with the rest obtained from reference TRBV5-1 and TRBJ2-1, is as follows: KAGVTQTPRYLIKTRGQQVTLSCSPISGHRSVSWYQQTPGQGLQFLFEYFSETQRNKGNFPGRFSGRQFSNSRSEMNVSTLELGDSALYLCASSFTGPSNEQFFGPGTRLTVL.

A note on this clonotype: This may be a read error: a much more frequent sequence differs by one nucleotide. The rearrangement joins TRBV29-1 to TRBJ2-7; D gene ambiguous. Germline CDR1 SQVTM, CDR2 ANQGSEA. The V end was cut by 4 bases, the J end by 2 bases, with 9 bases between. The CDR3 sequence is 12 residues long. CDR3 region: CSVGRVPYEQYF. CDR3 DNA: TGCAGCGTTGGTCGCGTCCCCTACGAGCAGTACTTC.

The rearrangement joins TRBV20-1 to TRBJ2-1; 8 bases align to TRBD2. The CDR3 runs to 16 residues. Germline values: CDR1 DFQATT, CDR2 SNEGSKA (reference sequence). With V trimmed by 5 bases and J by 2 bases, 11 bases remained unmatched. CDR3 residues: CSAPSELAEAYNEQFF. CDR3 DNA sequence: TGCAGTGCTCCCTCCGAACTAGCGGAGGCCTACAATGAGCAGTTCTTC.

This clonotype was observed a handful of times. The V and J genes are TRBV6-5 and TRBJ1-2, with D possibly being TRBD1 (5 bases). The CDR3 has 12 residues. The V end was cut by 6 bases, the J end by 8 bases, with 13 bases between. Per the germline V gene, CDR1 is MNHEY and CDR2 is SVGAGI. The CDR3 region is CASSRPRGGYTF. Written as DNA, the CDR3 is TGTGCCAGCAGCCGACCTAGGGGAGGCTACACCTTC.

As to this clonotype: An end of the junction differs from the germline gene, which may be a read error. V is TRBV6-5 and J is TRBJ2-2, with a possible D match to TRBD1 (6 bases). The CDR3 sequence is 21 residues long. Per the germline V gene, CDR1 is MNHEY and CDR2 is SVGAGI. The CDR3 sequence is CASGYLFRNLDRRLYTGELFF. Written as DNA, the CDR3 is TGTGCCAGCGGTTACCTCTTCCGAAACCTCGACAGGAGATTATACACCGGGGAGCTGTTTTTT.

There are a few counts of this clonotype. The chain carries TRBV6-1 and TRBJ2-7; D is unresolved. Deletions cut 2 bases from V and 6 bases from J, with 14 bases between. This CDR3 spans 14 amino acids. Germline V CDR1 and CDR2: MNHNS, SASEGT. The CDR3, as DNA: TGTGCCAGCAGTGAATTTCCGTTCCTCAGCGAGCAGTACTTC. This translates into CASSEFPFLSEQYF.

The chain has TRBV19 and TRBJ1-5, with a weak D call TRBD1 (6 bases). V lost 5 bases, J lost 7 bases, and 15 bases lay in between. This CDR3 region has 14 residues. CDR1 is LNHDA and CDR2 is SQIVND in the germline V gene (reference sequence). The chain's CDR3 is CASSARTVGQPQHF. The CDR3 coding sequence is TGTGCCAGTAGTGCCAGGACAGTTGGACAGCCCCAGCATTTT. The full variable domain, with the rest looked up from reference TRBV19 and TRBJ1-5, is DGGITQSPKYLFRKEGQNVTLSCEQNLNHDAMYWYRQDPGQGLRLIYYSQIVNDFQKGDIAEGYSVSREKKESFPLTVTSAQKNPTAFYLCASSARTVGQPQHFGDGTRLSIL.

This clonotype was recorded a few times. The V call is TRBV10-3, the J call TRBJ2-5; possibly TRBD2 for D (6 bases). This CDR3 is 13 amino acids long. V was cut by 6 bases and J by 1 base, with 9 bases left in between. Germline CDR1 ENHRY, CDR2 SYGVKD. The CDR3, as DNA: TGTGCCATCAGCGGGGGACTCCAAGAGACCCAGTACTTC. Translated: CAISGGLQETQYF.

This clonotype was recorded a few times. This chain connects TRBV14 to TRBJ1-1, with 11 bases that match TRBD1. Germline V gives CDR1 SGHDN, CDR2 FVKESK. The CDR3 totals 14 residues. With 4 bases clipped from V and 11 bases from J, the junction kept 9 bases outside the gene matches. CDR3 bases: TGTGCCAGCAGCCGGACAGGGGGCCGAAATCTGGCTTTCTTT. Its protein is CASSRTGGRNLAFF.

This clonotype was found many times. The V call is TRBV4-2, the J call TRBJ2-1; 15 nucleotides agree with TRBD2. Trimming at V came to 8 bases and at J to 6 bases, leaving 5 bases not matched to a gene. This CDR3 comprises 15 residues. Per the germline V gene, CDR1 is LGHNA and CDR2 is YNFKEQ. CDR3 nucleotide sequence: TGTGCCAGCCGGGGGACTAGCGGGAGGACCAATGAGCAGTTCTTC. Its translation: CASRGTSGRTNEQFF.

This clonotype was detected a few times. V usage is TRBV10-2 and J usage is TRBJ1-6; maybe TRBD1 (5 bases). This CDR3 is 14 amino acids long. V gave up 2 bases and J gave up 10 bases, with 12 bases separating them. Germline CDR1 WSHSY, CDR2 SAAADI. The CDR3 DNA is TGCGCCAGCAGTGAGCAGGGAGGGTACTCACCCCTCCACTTT. Protein sequence: CASSEQGGYSPLHF.

The rearrangement uses TRBV4-2 and TRBJ1-1; 8 bases line up with TRBD1. The CDR3 is 15 residues long. Trimming cost V 4 bases and J 5 bases; bases outside gene matches: 9. Germline lookup yields CDR1 LGHNA and CDR2 YNFKEQ. The chain's CDR3 is CASSPEGQGRTEAFF. The CDR3, as DNA: TGTGCCAGCAGCCCGGAAGGACAGGGTAGGACTGAAGCTTTCTTT.

This clonotype was found many times. The chain has TRBV9 and TRBJ2-7, with 10 bases aligning to TRBD2. Germline lookup yields CDR1 SGDLS and CDR2 YYNGEE. This CDR3 region has 13 residues. V trimming: 4 bases; J trimming: 4 bases; junction bases outside the gene matches: 2. CDR3 sequence: CASSRTSGYEQYF. CDR3 bases: TGTGCCAGCAGCCGGACTAGCGGTTACGAGCAGTACTTC.

This clonotype was detected only a few times. This chain joins TRBV5-1 and TRBJ1-1; D is unclear. This CDR3 region has 14 residues. Trimming cost V 0 bases and J 0 bases, with 6 bases left between them. The germline V gene has CDR1 SGHRS and CDR2 YFSETQ. Here the CDR3 reads CASSLDIVNTEAFF. CDR3 nucleotide sequence: TGCGCCAGCAGCTTGGACATAGTGAACACTGAAGCTTTCTTT.

The table lists this clonotype with many counts. The genes are TRBV20-1 and TRBJ2-5; 8 bases match TRBD1. The V gene end was trimmed by 7 bases and the J gene end by 2 bases; junction bases not matched to a gene: 6. Germline CDR1 and CDR2: DFQATT and SNEGSKA (reference sequence). CDR3 length: 13 amino acids. This CDR3 reads CSGRQGAQETQYF. The CDR3, as DNA: TGCAGTGGGAGGCAGGGGGCTCAAGAGACCCAGTACTTC.

This clonotype was observed a few times. This sequence joins TRBV7-6 and TRBJ2-7; D is possibly TRBD2 (6 bases). CDR3 length: 15 amino acids. Germline CDR1 SGHVS, CDR2 FNYEAQ. Between the trimmed V and J ends, which lost 4 bases and 4 bases, there was a span of 17 bases. The CDR3 nucleotides are TGTGCCAGCAGCTCCGGCTCCGGGAGCCAATACGAGCAGTACTTC. It encodes CASSSGSGSQYEQYF.

This clonotype was counted a few times. This chain links TRBV20-1 with TRBJ2-1, with D perhaps matching TRBD1 or TRBD2 (5 bases each). The CDR3 consists of 16 residues. Trimming removed 6 bases from V and 3 bases from J, with 21 bases in between. Germline CDR1 and CDR2: DFQATT and SNEGSKA (reference sequence). DNA for the CDR3: TGCAGTGCGACTTTCCTGGGACGGGACCTCTACAATGAGCAGTTCTTC. Protein sequence: CSATFLGRDLYNEQFF.

This clonotype was observed a handful of times. The rearrangement links TRBV9 to TRBJ2-7; 8 bases are shared with TRBD1. The germline V gene encodes CDR1 SGDLS and CDR2 YYNGEE. The V segment lost 0 bases and the J segment 1 base; nucleotides outside the gene matches: 3. CDR3 size: 15 residues. CDR3 sequence reads: CASSVGTGISYEQYF. CDR3 in DNA: TGTGCCAGCAGCGTAGGGACAGGGATTTCCTACGAGCAGTACTTC.

This clonotype appeared a few times. This rearrangement joins TRBV20-1 to TRBJ1-2; a weak D match, TRBD1 (5 bases). Germline values: CDR1 DFQATT, CDR2 SNEGSKA (reference sequence). This CDR3 comprises 13 residues. The V end lost 6 bases, the J end lost 8 bases, and 19 bases lay between the germline ends. CDR3 in DNA: TGCAGTGCCGAATGGGGACGGAGCTTGGGCTACACCTTC. Its translation is CSAEWGRSLGYTF.

The V and J genes are TRBV20-1 and TRBJ2-7, with D perhaps matching TRBD2 (7 bases). The CDR3 extends over 15 amino acids. V was trimmed by 0 bases and J by 5 bases, leaving 17 bases between them. Germline assignment: CDR1 DFQATT and CDR2 SNEGSKA (reference sequence). This chain's CDR3 is CSARDWGHGGDEQYF. CDR3 nucleotides: TGCAGTGCTAGAGATTGGGGACATGGGGGGGACGAGCAGTACTTC.